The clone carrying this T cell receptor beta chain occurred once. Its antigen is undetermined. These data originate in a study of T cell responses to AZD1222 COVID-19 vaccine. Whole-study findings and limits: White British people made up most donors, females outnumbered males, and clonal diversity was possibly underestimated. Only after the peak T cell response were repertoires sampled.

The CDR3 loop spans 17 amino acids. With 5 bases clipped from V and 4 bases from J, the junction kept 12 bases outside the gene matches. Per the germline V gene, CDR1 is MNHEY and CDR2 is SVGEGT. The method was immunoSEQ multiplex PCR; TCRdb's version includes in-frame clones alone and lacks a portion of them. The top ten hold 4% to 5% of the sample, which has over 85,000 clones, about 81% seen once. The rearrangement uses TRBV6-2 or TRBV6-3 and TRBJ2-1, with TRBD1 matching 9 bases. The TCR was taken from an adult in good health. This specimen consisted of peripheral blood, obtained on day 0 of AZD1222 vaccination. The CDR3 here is CASSAQGAQIRYNEQFF. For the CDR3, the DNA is TGTGCCAGCAGTGCACAGGGGGCGCAAATCCGGTACAATGAGCAGTTCTTC.